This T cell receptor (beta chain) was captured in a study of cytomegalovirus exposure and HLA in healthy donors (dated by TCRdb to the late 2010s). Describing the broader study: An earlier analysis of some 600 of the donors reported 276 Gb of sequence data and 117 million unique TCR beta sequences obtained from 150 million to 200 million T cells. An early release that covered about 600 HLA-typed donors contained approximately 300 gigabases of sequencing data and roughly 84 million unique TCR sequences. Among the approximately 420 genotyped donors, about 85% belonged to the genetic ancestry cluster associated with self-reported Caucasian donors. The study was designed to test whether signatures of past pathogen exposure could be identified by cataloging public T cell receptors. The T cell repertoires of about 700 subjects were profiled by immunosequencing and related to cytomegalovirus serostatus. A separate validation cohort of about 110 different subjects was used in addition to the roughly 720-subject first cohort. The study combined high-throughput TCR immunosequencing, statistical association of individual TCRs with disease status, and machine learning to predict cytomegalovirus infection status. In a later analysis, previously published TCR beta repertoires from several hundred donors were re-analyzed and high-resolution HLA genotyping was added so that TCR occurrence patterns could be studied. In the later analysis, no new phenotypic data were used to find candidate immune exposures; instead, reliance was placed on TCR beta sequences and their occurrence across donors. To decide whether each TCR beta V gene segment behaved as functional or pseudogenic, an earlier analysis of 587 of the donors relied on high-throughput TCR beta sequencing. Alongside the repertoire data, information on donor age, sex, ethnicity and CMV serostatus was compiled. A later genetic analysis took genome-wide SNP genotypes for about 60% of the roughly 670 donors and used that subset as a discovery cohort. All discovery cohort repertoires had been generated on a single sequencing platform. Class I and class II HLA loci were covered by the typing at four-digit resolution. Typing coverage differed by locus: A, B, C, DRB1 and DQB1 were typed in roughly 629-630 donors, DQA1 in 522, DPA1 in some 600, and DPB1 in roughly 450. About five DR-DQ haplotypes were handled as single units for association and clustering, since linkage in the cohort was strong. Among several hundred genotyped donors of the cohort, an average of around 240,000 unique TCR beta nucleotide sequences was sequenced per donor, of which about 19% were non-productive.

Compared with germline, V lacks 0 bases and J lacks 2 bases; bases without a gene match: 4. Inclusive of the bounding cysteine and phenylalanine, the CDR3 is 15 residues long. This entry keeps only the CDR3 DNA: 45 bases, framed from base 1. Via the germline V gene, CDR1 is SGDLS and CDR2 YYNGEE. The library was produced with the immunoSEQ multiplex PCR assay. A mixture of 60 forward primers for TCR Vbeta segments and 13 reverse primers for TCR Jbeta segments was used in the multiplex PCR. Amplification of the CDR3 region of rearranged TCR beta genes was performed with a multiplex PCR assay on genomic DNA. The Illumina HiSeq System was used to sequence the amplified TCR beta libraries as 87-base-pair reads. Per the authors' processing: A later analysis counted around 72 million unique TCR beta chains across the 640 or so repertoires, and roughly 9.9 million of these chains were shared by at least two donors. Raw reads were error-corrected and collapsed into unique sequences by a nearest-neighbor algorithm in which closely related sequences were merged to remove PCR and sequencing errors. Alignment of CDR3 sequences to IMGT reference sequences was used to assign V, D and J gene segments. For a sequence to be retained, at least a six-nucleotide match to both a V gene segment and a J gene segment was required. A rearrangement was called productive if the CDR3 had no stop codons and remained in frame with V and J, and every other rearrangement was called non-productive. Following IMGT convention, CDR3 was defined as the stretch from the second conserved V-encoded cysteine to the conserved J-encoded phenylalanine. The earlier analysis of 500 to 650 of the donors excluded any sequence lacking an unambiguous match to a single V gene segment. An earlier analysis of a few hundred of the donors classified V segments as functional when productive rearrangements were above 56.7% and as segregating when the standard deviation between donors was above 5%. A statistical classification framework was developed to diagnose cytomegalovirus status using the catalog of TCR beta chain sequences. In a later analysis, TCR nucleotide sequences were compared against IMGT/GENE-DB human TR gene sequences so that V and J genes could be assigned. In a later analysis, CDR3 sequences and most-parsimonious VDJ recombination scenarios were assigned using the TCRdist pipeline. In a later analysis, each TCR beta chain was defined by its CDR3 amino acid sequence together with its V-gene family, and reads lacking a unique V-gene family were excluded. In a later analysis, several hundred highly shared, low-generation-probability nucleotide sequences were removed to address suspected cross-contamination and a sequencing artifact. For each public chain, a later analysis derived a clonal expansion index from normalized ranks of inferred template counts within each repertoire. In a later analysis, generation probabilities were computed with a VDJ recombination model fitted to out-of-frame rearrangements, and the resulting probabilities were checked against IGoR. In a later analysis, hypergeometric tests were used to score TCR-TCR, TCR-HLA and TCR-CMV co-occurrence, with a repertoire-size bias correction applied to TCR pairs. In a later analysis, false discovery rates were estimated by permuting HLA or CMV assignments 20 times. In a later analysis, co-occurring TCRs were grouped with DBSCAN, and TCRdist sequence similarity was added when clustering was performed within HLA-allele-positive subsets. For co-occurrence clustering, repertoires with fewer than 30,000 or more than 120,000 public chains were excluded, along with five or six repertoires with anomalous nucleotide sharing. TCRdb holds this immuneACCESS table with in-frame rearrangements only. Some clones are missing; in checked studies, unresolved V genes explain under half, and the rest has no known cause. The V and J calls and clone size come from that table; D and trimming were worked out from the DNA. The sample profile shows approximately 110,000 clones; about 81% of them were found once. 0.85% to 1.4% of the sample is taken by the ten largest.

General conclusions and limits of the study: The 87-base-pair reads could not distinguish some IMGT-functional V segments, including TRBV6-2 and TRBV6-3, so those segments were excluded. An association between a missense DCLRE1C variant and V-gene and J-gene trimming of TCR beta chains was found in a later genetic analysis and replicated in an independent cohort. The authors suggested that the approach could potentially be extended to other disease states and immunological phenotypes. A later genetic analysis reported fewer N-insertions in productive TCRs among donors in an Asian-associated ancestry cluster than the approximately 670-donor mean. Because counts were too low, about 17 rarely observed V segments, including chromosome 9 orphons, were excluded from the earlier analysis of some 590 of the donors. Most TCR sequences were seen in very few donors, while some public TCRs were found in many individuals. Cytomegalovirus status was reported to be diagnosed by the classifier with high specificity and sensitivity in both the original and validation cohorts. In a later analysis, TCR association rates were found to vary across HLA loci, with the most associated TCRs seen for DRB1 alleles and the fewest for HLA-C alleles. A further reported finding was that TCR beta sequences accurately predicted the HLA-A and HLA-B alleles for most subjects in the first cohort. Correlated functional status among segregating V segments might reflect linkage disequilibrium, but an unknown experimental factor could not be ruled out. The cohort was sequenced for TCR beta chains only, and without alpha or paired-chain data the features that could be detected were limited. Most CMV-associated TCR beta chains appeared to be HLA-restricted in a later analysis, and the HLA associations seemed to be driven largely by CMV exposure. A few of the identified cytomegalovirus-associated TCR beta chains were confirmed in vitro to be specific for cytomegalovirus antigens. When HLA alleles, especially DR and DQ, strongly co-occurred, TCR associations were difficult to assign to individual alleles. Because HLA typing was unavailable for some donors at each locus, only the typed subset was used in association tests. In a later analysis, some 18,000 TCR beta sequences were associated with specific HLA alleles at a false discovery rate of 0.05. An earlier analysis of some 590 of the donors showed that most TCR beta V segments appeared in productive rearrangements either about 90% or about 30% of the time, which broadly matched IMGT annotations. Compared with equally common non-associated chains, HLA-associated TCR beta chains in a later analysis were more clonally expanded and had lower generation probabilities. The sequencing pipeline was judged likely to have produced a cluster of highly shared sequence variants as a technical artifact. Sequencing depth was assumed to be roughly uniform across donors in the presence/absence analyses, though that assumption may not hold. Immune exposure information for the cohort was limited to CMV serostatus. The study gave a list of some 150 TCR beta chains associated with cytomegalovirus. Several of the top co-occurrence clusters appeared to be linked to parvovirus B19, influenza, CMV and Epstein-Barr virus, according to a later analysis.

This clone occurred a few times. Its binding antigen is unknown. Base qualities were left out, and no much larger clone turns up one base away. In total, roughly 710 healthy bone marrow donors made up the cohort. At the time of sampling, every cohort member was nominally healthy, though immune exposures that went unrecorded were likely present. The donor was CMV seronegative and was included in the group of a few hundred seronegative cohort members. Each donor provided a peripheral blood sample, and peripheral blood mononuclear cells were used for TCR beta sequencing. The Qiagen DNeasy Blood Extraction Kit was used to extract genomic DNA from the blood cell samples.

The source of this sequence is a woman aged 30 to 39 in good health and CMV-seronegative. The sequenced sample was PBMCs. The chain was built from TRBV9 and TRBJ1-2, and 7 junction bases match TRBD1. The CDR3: CASSVAGTANYGYTF. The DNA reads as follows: TGTGCCAGCAGCGTAGCCGGGACAGCAAACTATGGCTACACCTTC.